The next 19 T cell receptor beta chains were all read from a single sample in a study of early T cells in non-severe SARS-CoV-2 infection. In TCRdb, the 5' RACE reads were re-called with MiXCR into one record per CDR3 protein. The sample records some 39,000 distinct CDR3 sequences, more than 6.5% being singletons. The sample was whole blood. The origin of the receptors is an adult who was a healthcare worker with PCR-confirmed SARS-CoV-2 infection or an uninfected control (not recorded which).

This clonotype was detected many times. J is TRBJ2-7 and V is TRBV19; the match to TRBD2 covers 12 bases. The CDR3 is 17 residues long. Per the germline V gene, CDR1 is LNHDA and CDR2 is SQIVND (reference sequence). V shed 5 bases and J 4 bases; nucleotides not matched to a gene: 12. CDR3 sequence: CASSPGIGLAGTYEQYF. The CDR3 coding sequence is TGTGCCAGTAGTCCTGGGATAGGACTAGCGGGGACGTACGAGCAGTACTTC.

This clonotype was recorded a few times. V usage is TRBV3-1 and J usage is TRBJ2-7, with D possibly being TRBD1 (5 bases). The length of the CDR3 is 13 residues. Trimming took off 5 bases at V and 2 bases at J, with 10 bases between the two ends. CDR1 is LGHDT and CDR2 is YNNKEL in the germline V gene (reference sequence). The DNA for the CDR3 is TGTGCCAGCAGCTCCTCAGGGCCCTACGAGCAGTACTTC. This gives the protein CASSSSGPYEQYF.

Concerning this clonotype: Because the CDR3 is missing its conserved closing phenylalanine or tryptophan, this is likely a read error. The chain carries TRBV7-2 and TRBJ1-1, with 9 bases aligning to TRBD1. Germline V gene data show CDR1 as SGHTA and CDR2 as FQGNSA. CDR3 length: 14 amino acids. Trimming at V came to 3 bases and at J to 4 bases, leaving 3 bases not matched to a gene. DNA for the CDR3: TGTGCCAGCAGCTTTCGGACAGGGGTCACTGAAGCTTTCTCT. It translates to CASSFRTGVTEAFS.

This clonotype was seen a handful of times. The V and J genes are TRBV27 and TRBJ2-5, with TRBD1 as a possible D gene (6 bases). V was trimmed by 0 bases and J by 4 bases, leaving 15 bases between them. The CDR3 length is 16 residues. Germline V gene data show CDR1 as MNHEY and CDR2 as SMNVEV (reference sequence). CDR3 sequence: CASSLSPGTRVETQYF. The CDR3 nucleotides are TGTGCCAGCAGTTTATCGCCCGGGACAAGGGTAGAGACCCAGTACTTC.

The V and J genes are TRBV3-1 and TRBJ2-7, with D uncertain. Trimming removed 5 bases from V and 6 bases from J, with 8 bases in between. CDR1 is LGHDT and CDR2 is YNNKEL in the germline V gene (reference sequence). The CDR3 sequence is 11 residues long. The CDR3: CASSSVGEQYF. CDR3 in DNA: TGTGCCAGCAGCTCGGTCGGCGAGCAGTACTTC.

In this sample, this clonotype turned up many times. The chain couples TRBV28 to TRBJ1-2; 10 positions match TRBD1. V lost 6 bases to trimming and J lost 6 bases; unmatched junction nucleotides: 10. The germline V gene has CDR1 MDHEN and CDR2 SYDVKM. The CDR3 extends over 15 amino acids. CDR3 region: CASRPVDRGRNGYTF. CDR3 sequence (DNA): TGTGCCAGCAGACCCGTAGACAGGGGGCGAAATGGCTACACCTTC.

V usage is TRBV5-1 and J usage is TRBJ2-7; 9 bases match TRBD1. This CDR3 comprises 15 residues. J lost 4 bases, V lost 4 bases, and 9 bases had no gene match. Germline CDR1 and CDR2: SGHRS and YFSETQ. CDR3 region: CASSAWTGEQYEQYF. The CDR3 DNA reads as TGCGCCAGCAGCGCCTGGACAGGGGAACAATACGAGCAGTACTTC.

This clonotype showed up many times. This chain uses TRBV2 with TRBJ2-3; TRBD1 matches 9 bases. The V gene end was trimmed by 4 bases and the J gene end by 6 bases; junction bases not matched to a gene: 5. The CDR3 consists of 14 residues. The germline gives CDR1 SNHLY, CDR2 FYNNEI. CDR3 region: CASSGQGVWDTQYF. CDR3 sequence (DNA): TGTGCCAGCAGTGGACAGGGGGTTTGGGATACGCAGTATTTT.

V gene TRBV20-1 combines with J gene TRBJ2-1; 9 bases line up with TRBD2. The germline V gene has CDR1 DFQATT and CDR2 SNEGSKA (reference sequence). CDR3 length: 15 amino acids. Germline trimming cut 1 base from V and 4 bases from J; bases unmatched to any gene: 5. The CDR3 region has the DNA TGCAGTGCTAGAGGACTAGCGGTTAGTTACAATGAGCAGTTCTTC. It specifies CSARGLAVSYNEQFF.

The J gene is TRBJ2-4, the V gene TRBV28; tentative D call: TRBD2 (7 bases). Trimming cost V 0 bases and J 5 bases, with 14 bases left between them. CDR1 and CDR2 (germline): MDHEN, SYDVKM. The CDR3 length is 16 residues. The CDR3 sequence: CASSLWRGGGQNIQYF. Here the CDR3 DNA reads TGTGCCAGCAGTTTATGGAGGGGGGGCGGCCAAAACATTCAGTACTTC. Drawing the rest from reference TRBV28 and TRBJ2-4, the complete variable domain is DVKVTQSSRYLVKRTGEKVFLECVQDMDHENMFWYRQDPGLGLRLIYFSYDVKMKEKGDIPEGYSVSREKKERFSLILESASTNQTSMYLCASSLWRGGGQNIQYFGAGTRLSVL.

In this sample, this clonotype turned up a few times. The V gene is TRBV5-6, the J gene TRBJ2-3; the D gene is possibly TRBD2 (6 bases). Trimming removed 1 base from V and 7 bases from J, with 13 bases in between. The CDR3 length is 14 residues. CDR1 SGHDT and CDR2 YYEEEE come from the germline V gene. The CDR3 here is CASSLTGSLYTQYF. As DNA, the CDR3 is TGTGCCAGCAGCTTGACCGGGAGCCTTTATACGCAGTATTTT. Together with reference TRBV5-6 and TRBJ2-3, the CDR3 gives the full variable domain: DAGVTQSPTHLIKTRGQQVTLRCSPKSGHDTVSWYQQALGQGPQFIFQYYEEEERQRGNFPDRFSGHQFPNYSSELNVNALLLGDSALYLCASSLTGSLYTQYFGPGTRLTVL.

This clonotype was observed at least ten times. The chain combines TRBV20-1 with TRBJ1-4, with 8 bases matching TRBD1. Germline-derived CDR1 and CDR2 are DFQATT and SNEGSKA (reference sequence). V was pared by 3 bases and J by 8 bases, with 5 bases of the junction left unmatched. The CDR3 runs to 13 residues. The CDR3 here is CSARTGAGEKLFF. The CDR3 nucleotides are TGCAGTGCTAGGACAGGGGCGGGGGAAAAACTGTTTTTT.

The chain carries TRBV29-1 and TRBJ1-1; D remains ambiguous. Trimming stripped 3 bases from V and 1 base from J, with 6 bases between. The CDR3 totals 12 residues. Germline CDR1 SQVTM, CDR2 ANQGSEA. The CDR3 bases are TGCAGCGTTGAGGATGGGAACACTGAAGCTTTCTTT. Translated, it gives CSVEDGNTEAFF.

This clonotype showed up many times. This chain links TRBV12-3 or TRBV12-4 with TRBJ1-2; D may be TRBD1 (6 bases). Trimming pared 5 bases from V and 1 base from J, leaving 14 bases between. CDR3 length equals 15 residues. The CDR3 region is CASSPRRDNNYGYTF. In nucleotides, the CDR3 is TGTGCCAGCAGTCCCCGCCGGGACAATAACTATGGCTACACCTTC.

This clonotype was seen a few times. The V and J genes are TRBV4-2 and TRBJ2-6; no clear D. The V end was cut by 0 bases, the J end by 0 bases, with 6 bases between. CDR3 length: 16 residues. The germline gives CDR1 LGHNA, CDR2 YNFKEQ. CDR3: CASSQDDYSGANVLTF. The CDR3 region has the DNA TGTGCCAGCAGCCAAGACGATTACTCTGGGGCCAACGTCCTGACTTTC.

This sequence joins TRBV4-3 and TRBJ2-7; TRBD1 agrees at 8 bases. This CDR3 region has 17 residues. V trimming: 0 bases; J trimming: 6 bases; junction bases outside the gene matches: 13. The germline V gene encodes CDR1 LGHNA and CDR2 YSLEER. CDR3 loop: CASSQDRGTGLRAEQYF. The CDR3 DNA is TGCGCCAGCAGCCAAGATCGGGGGACAGGCCTACGAGCCGAGCAGTACTTC.

The sample holds many counts of this clonotype. V usage is TRBV12-3 or TRBV12-4 and J usage is TRBJ2-3, with 10 nucleotides matching TRBD1. Trimming removed 7 bases from V and 5 bases from J; junction bases left unmatched: 6. The CDR3 length is 14 residues. The CDR3 here is CASNQRDRGDTQYF. CDR3 sequence (DNA): TGTGCCAGCAACCAAAGGGACAGGGGAGATACGCAGTATTTT.

J is TRBJ2-3 and V is TRBV15, with 8 nucleotides matching TRBD1. Germline V lookup: CDR1 LNHNV, CDR2 YYDKDF (reference sequence). After removal of 1 base from V and 8 bases from J, the junction contained 5 bases not matched to a gene. The CDR3 runs 14 residues. The CDR3: CATSRGQGAGTQYF. CDR3 in DNA: TGTGCCACCAGCAGAGGGCAGGGGGCGGGTACGCAGTATTTT. Filled out from reference TRBV15 and TRBJ2-3, the complete variable domain reads DAMVIQNPRYQVTQFGKPVTLSCSQTLNHNVMYWYQQKSSQAPKLLFHYYDKDFNNEADTPDNFQSRRPNTSFCFLDIRSPGLGDTAMYLCATSRGQGAGTQYFGPGTRLTVL.

This clonotype was counted between two and nine times. J is TRBJ2-3 and V is TRBV7-8; D is unclear. Trimming took 8 bases from V and 2 from J, leaving 11 bases between them. The CDR3 contains 13 residues. Germline assignment: CDR1 SGHVS and CDR2 FQNEAQ. CDR3 amino acids: CASVPVNTDTQYF. The CDR3 coding sequence is TGTGCCAGCGTCCCGGTTAACACAGATACGCAGTATTTT.